These 17 T cell receptor beta chains were all obtained from the same sample, sequenced in a study of cytomegalovirus exposure and HLA in healthy donors. Both 60 Vbeta primers and 13 Jbeta primers went into the PCR. Repertoires were generated with immunoSEQ multiplex PCR, while TCRdb's copy carries only in-frame clones and drops some. The sample carries approximately 150,000 clones, over 60% recorded once. Sequenced sample: PBMCs. The receptor set was obtained from a woman in her 30s in good health and CMV-seronegative.

V is TRBV7-9 and J is TRBJ1-4; 9 nucleotides agree with TRBD1. The ends lost 4 bases at V and 10 bases at J; junction bases unmatched: 7. The CDR3 consists of 14 residues. The V gene's germline CDR1 is SEHNR and CDR2 FQNEAQ (reference sequence). The CDR3 nucleotides read TGTGCCAGCAGCTCAATACAGGGGGCCGGAAAACTGTTTTTT. Amino acids: CASSSIQGAGKLFF.

V gene TRBV4-3 combines with J gene TRBJ2-7; weak D call: TRBD1 (5 bases). The germline gives CDR1 LGHNA, CDR2 YSLEER. This CDR3 has 17 residues. V was clipped by 1 base and J by 3 bases, with 19 bases between them. In DNA, the CDR3 is TGCGCCAGCAGCCAAGGAGGTGGGCAGGGTAATTTCTACGAGCAGTACTTC. Translated, it gives CASSQGGGQGNFYEQYF.

In DNA, the CDR3 is TGCGCCAGCAGCTTGGCGCAGGGGTTAATTGATGAGCAGTTCTTC. Residues: CASSLAQGLIDEQFF. The chain employs TRBV5-1 and TRBJ2-1, with D perhaps TRBD1 (6 bases). The V gene lost 0 bases and the J gene lost 8 bases, with 15 bases spanning the gap. The length of the CDR3 is 15 residues. The V gene's germline CDR1 is SGHRS and CDR2 YFSETQ. The whole variable domain, remainder taken from reference TRBV5-1 and TRBJ2-1, is KAGVTQTPRYLIKTRGQQVTLSCSPISGHRSVSWYQQTPGQGLQFLFEYFSETQRNKGNFPGRFSGRQFSNSRSEMNVSTLELGDSALYLCASSLAQGLIDEQFFGPGTRLTVL.

This clone was observed a few times. The V and J genes are TRBV6-5 and TRBJ2-1; 9 bases align to TRBD2. The CDR3 sequence is 13 residues long. The germline V gene encodes CDR1 MNHEY and CDR2 SVGAGI. V trimming: 8 bases; J trimming: 7 bases; junction bases outside the gene matches: 6. The CDR3 nucleotides are TGTGCCAGCGGGACTAGCAGCTCTAATGAGCAGTTCTTC. Amino acid sequence: CASGTSSSNEQFF.

This chain uses TRBV4-3 with TRBJ2-2; 11 nucleotides align to TRBD2. Germline assignment: CDR1 LGHNA and CDR2 YSLEER. Unmatched junction bases numbered 16, after V lost 4 bases and J lost 0 bases. The CDR3 consists of 21 residues. CDR3 in DNA: TGCGCCAGCAGCCCTTTCCATCCGGGACTAGCGGCACCATCGAACACCGGGGAGCTGTTTTTT. This translates into CASSPFHPGLAAPSNTGELFF.

V usage is TRBV2 and J usage is TRBJ2-1, with 12 nucleotides matching TRBD2. The trim removed 7 bases at V and 15 bases at J, leaving 19 bases unmatched. The CDR3 is 16 amino acids. CDR1 SNHLY and CDR2 FYNNEI come from the germline V gene. CDR3 sequence reads: CASTPRLAGVEEGLFF. The CDR3 nucleotides are TGTGCCAGCACCCCACGACTAGCGGGGGTGGAGGAGGGGCTGTTCTTC.

This chain joins TRBV4-1 and TRBJ2-7; D unclear. CDR1 MGHRA and CDR2 YSYEKL come from the germline V gene. V lost 1 base, J lost 2 bases, and 12 bases lay in between. The CDR3 loop spans 15 amino acids. The CDR3 region has the DNA TGCGCCAGCAGCCAAGCGAATAGCCCAGCCTACGAGCAGTACTTC. Encoded protein: CASSQANSPAYEQYF.

This chain links TRBV28 with TRBJ2-7, with D possibly matching TRBD1 (5 bases). V dropped 2 bases and J dropped 4 bases, with 18 bases sitting between them. Germline assignment: CDR1 MDHEN and CDR2 SYDVKM. The CDR3 extends over 16 amino acids. As DNA, the CDR3 is TGTGCCAGCAGTTTAATACCTCAGGGTATGAGGTACGAGCAGTACTTC. It is translated as CASSLIPQGMRYEQYF.

V and J are TRBV2 and TRBJ2-1; 7 bases map to TRBD2. This CDR3 has 13 amino acids. The germline V gene encodes CDR1 SNHLY and CDR2 FYNNEI. V was pared by 7 bases and J by 8 bases, with 8 bases of the junction left unmatched. Written as DNA, the CDR3 is TGTGCCAGCAACGGACTAGATGGAGATGAGCAGTTCTTC. Amino acids: CASNGLDGDEQFF.

This chain joins TRBV7-9 and TRBJ2-7; 9 bases are shared with TRBD1. The V and J ends lost 5 bases and 2 bases, in that order; junction bases with no gene match: 4. The germline gives CDR1 SEHNR, CDR2 FQNEAQ (reference sequence). The length of the CDR3 is 14 residues. CDR3 nucleotide sequence: TGTGCCAGCAGCGTCCGGGACAGGGCCTACGAGCAGTACTTC. Its translation: CASSVRDRAYEQYF. The full variable domain, its missing parts supplied by reference TRBV7-9 and TRBJ2-7, is DTGVSQNPRHKITKRGQNVTFRCDPISEHNRLYWYRQTLGQGPEFLTYFQNEAQLEKSRLLSDRFSAERPKGSFSTLEIQRTEQGDSAMYLCASSVRDRAYEQYFGPGTRLTVT.

The chain uses TRBV7-9 and TRBJ2-5, with TRBD2 matching over 7 bases. With V trimmed by 0 bases and J by 1 base, 8 bases remained unmatched. This CDR3 contains 17 residues. Germline V lookup: CDR1 SEHNR, CDR2 FQNEAQ (reference sequence). The CDR3 sequence is CASSLAEAGAIQETQYF. The CDR3 DNA is TGTGCCAGCAGCTTAGCGGAGGCGGGAGCCATCCAAGAGACCCAGTACTTC.

The gene calls are TRBV5-1 and TRBJ2-5; D is perhaps TRBD2 (5 bases). The better agreement between TRBJ2-7 and the DNA end casts doubt on the J call. The CDR3 loop spans 15 amino acids. The germline V gene encodes CDR1 SGHRS and CDR2 YFSETQ. CDR3 sequence (DNA): TGCGCCAGCAGCGATGGTGCGAGACTACTCTACGAGCAGTACTTC. Amino acid sequence: CASSDGARLLYEQYF.

The J gene is TRBJ2-2, the V gene TRBV28; D might be TRBD2 (6 bases). The V end lost 6 bases, the J end lost 5 bases, and 16 bases lay between the germline ends. CDR1 and CDR2 from the germline V gene are MDHEN and SYDVKM. The CDR3 has 15 residues. The CDR3 DNA is TGTGCCAGCAGACCTCGACTAGGTAGAACCGGGGAGCTGTTTTTT. Translated: CASRPRLGRTGELFF.

The CDR3 DNA reads TGTGCCAGCAGCTTAGGTCCGTCGAGAGGGGCCAACGTCCTGACTTTC. Translation: CASSLGPSRGANVLTF. This chain joins TRBV13 and TRBJ2-6, with D unclear. The CDR3 spans 16 residues. V was clipped by 0 bases and J by 4 bases, with 10 bases between them. From germline, CDR1 is PRHDT and CDR2 FYEKMQ (reference sequence).

J is TRBJ1-1 and V is TRBV10-2; a possible D gene is TRBD1 (5 bases). Germline V CDR1 and CDR2: WSHSY, SAAADI. Trimming took off 5 bases at V and 1 base at J, with 11 bases between the two ends. This CDR3 is built from 14 residues. CDR3 in amino acids: CASSLTVSNTEAFF. The CDR3 region has the DNA TGCGCCAGCAGTTTGACAGTTTCGAACACTGAAGCTTTCTTT.

The chain carries TRBV2 and TRBJ1-2; 8 bases are shared with TRBD1. This CDR3 comprises 13 residues. V shed 7 bases, J shed 6 bases, and the junction held 7 bases outside the gene matches. The germline V gene encodes CDR1 SNHLY and CDR2 FYNNEI. DNA of the CDR3: TGTGCCAGCATCCAGGACAGGGAACATGGCTACACCTTC. Its translation is CASIQDREHGYTF.

The V gene is TRBV5-1, the J gene TRBJ2-5, with 9 bases matching TRBD1. Germline CDR1 SGHRS, CDR2 YFSETQ. With V trimmed by 2 bases and J by 5 bases, 10 bases remained unmatched. CDR3 length: 16 amino acids. This CDR3 reads CASSFSGQGPGETQYF. The CDR3 nucleotides read TGCGCCAGCAGCTTTTCAGGACAGGGGCCGGGGGAGACCCAGTACTTC.